The sequence of this T cell receptor beta chain was determined in a study of cytomegalovirus exposure and HLA in healthy donors. This clone appeared a few times. PCR primers comprised 60 Vbeta and 13 Jbeta primers. The data were produced by immunoSEQ multiplex PCR, yet TCRdb's version contains in-frame clones alone and is incomplete. The sample shows approximately 140,000 clones, 70% to 80% of them seen only once. Sequencing was done on a sample of PBMCs. The TCR originated in a man aged 18-30 years in good health and CMV-seronegative.

The CDR3 DNA sequence: TGTGCCAGCTCACCATTGGACTCAAGGACCGGGGAGCTGTTTTTT. Protein: CASSPLDSRTGELFF. This chain connects TRBV18 to TRBJ2-2, with D possibly matching TRBD2 (5 bases). CDR1 KGHSH and CDR2 LQKENI come from the germline V gene. This CDR3 has 15 residues. V lost 2 bases and J 5 bases, leaving 12 bases between the germline ends.